These 27 T cell receptor beta chains share one sample of origin, sequenced in a study of metastatic and nonmetastatic thyroid tumors. Each patient came to thyroid surgery without any prior treatment (of any kind). With MiXCR, TCRdb called clones anew from the PCR reads. Of about 33,000 clones listed, approximately 15% are singletons. Sequenced material: blood. All receptors come from a female donor with papillary thyroid cancer or a benign thyroid nodule (not recorded which). Some clones in this sample may be carry-over from other donors' samples.

This clone was counted between two and nine times. One base away lies a much larger clone, so this may be a sequencing read error. V usage is TRBV5-6 and J usage is TRBJ1-1; D is possibly TRBD1 (5 bases). The CDR3 is 13 amino acids. V was shortened by 4 bases and J by 4 bases, with 11 bases between the two germline ends. Germline CDR1 and CDR2: SGHDT and YYEEEE. The CDR3 region has the DNA TGTGCCAGCAGCCGGGGGTCGTGCACTGAAGCTTTCTTT. It specifies CASSRGSCTEAFF.

This clone showed up many times. The chain links TRBV5-4 to TRBJ1-2, with unresolved D. V was pared by 0 bases and J by 6 bases, with 12 bases between. Germline V gene data show CDR1 as SGHNT and CDR2 as YYREEE (reference sequence). The CDR3 contains 14 residues. CDR3 protein: CASSLDPLAHGYTF. The DNA for the CDR3 is TGTGCCAGCAGCTTGGACCCCCTTGCTCATGGCTACACCTTC. Using reference TRBV5-4 and TRBJ1-2 for the parts outside the CDR3, the full variable domain is ETGVTQSPTHLIKTRGQQVTLRCSSQSGHNTVSWYQQALGQGPQFIFQYYREEENGRGNFPPRFSGLQFPNYSSELNVNALELDDSALYLCASSLDPLAHGYTFGSGTRLTVV.

In the case of this clone: A much bigger clone sits one base away, suggesting this may be a read error. The chain has TRBV4-3 and TRBJ1-6; tentative D call: TRBD1 (6 bases). With 1 base removed from V and 9 bases from J, the gap between germline ends came to 19 bases. The CDR3 is 17 amino acids. The germline CDR1 and CDR2 sequences are LGHNA and YSLEER. The CDR3 DNA reads TGCGCCAGCAGCCAAGCTTTGTCAGGGACAACCCGTTCACCCCTCCACTTT. Translated, it gives CASSQALSGTTRSPLHF.

This clone has a count of ten or more. The rearrangement joins TRBV12-3 or TRBV12-4 to TRBJ2-1; D is possibly TRBD2 (6 bases). The CDR3 totals 14 residues. The germline V and J ends were trimmed by 1 base and 10 bases, with 14 bases remaining between them. The CDR3 nucleotides are TGTGCCAGCAGTTTAGGAACCGGGGGTCGGGAGCAGTTCTTC. This sequence encodes CASSLGTGGREQFF.

The chain uses TRBV19 and TRBJ1-4, with 8 bases identical to TRBD1. V trimming: 4 bases; J trimming: 4 bases; junction bases outside the gene matches: 5. The CDR3 has 15 amino acids. CDR1 and CDR2 (germline): LNHDA, SQIVND (reference sequence). CDR3 in DNA: TGTGCCAGTAGTACTCCGGGACAGGTTAATGAAAAACTGTTTTTT. Translating gives CASSTPGQVNEKLFF.

For this clone: This may arise from a read error, as a much more abundant clone is one base away. The chain recombines TRBV4-2 with TRBJ2-1; no clear D. The germline V gene has CDR1 LGHNA and CDR2 YNFKEQ. V lost 0 bases to trimming and J lost 9 bases, with 3 bases between them. CDR3 size: 11 residues. In nucleotides, the CDR3 is TGTGCCAGCAGCCAAGAGACTGAGCAGTTCTTC. It codes for CASSQETEQFF.

The chain carries TRBV6-1 and TRBJ1-5, with TRBD1 as a possible D gene (6 bases). Germline assignment: CDR1 MNHNS and CDR2 SASEGT. V was trimmed by 5 bases and J by 4 bases, leaving 21 bases between them. This CDR3 contains 17 residues. The CDR3 nucleotides are TGTGCCAGCAGTCCCCCGTTACAGGGAACAACAAATCAGCCCCAGCATTTT. Protein product: CASSPPLQGTTNQPQHF.

This clone occurred many times. This chain connects TRBV20-1 to TRBJ2-2; possible D gene TRBD2, 6 bases. The CDR3 has 14 residues. Germline-derived CDR1 and CDR2 are DFQATT and SNEGSKA (reference sequence). V shed 2 bases and J shed 3 bases, with 10 bases lying between them. CDR3 bases: TGCAGTGCTAGATATTCGGGGGACACCGGGGAGCTGTTTTTT. The encoded protein is CSARYSGDTGELFF.

This clone was recorded once. As DNA, the CDR3 is TGCAGTGCTAGAGAAGGCAGGGAGACAGGCGAGCAGTACTTC. Its translation: CSAREGRETGEQYF. This chain joins TRBV20-1 and TRBJ2-7, with D possibly matching TRBD1 (6 bases). Per germline, CDR1 DFQATT and CDR2 SNEGSKA (reference sequence). This CDR3 has 14 residues. Trimming removed 0 bases from V and 6 bases from J, with 15 bases in between.

Many counts were recorded for this clone. A clone one base away is much larger, so this may be a read error. The V call is TRBV4-3, the J call TRBJ2-1; TRBD2 might be the D (5 bases). The CDR3 covers 14 residues. The germline V gene has CDR1 LGHNA and CDR2 YSLEER. The CDR3 region is CASSQLTDYNEQSF. The CDR3 coding sequence is TGCGCCAGCAGCCAACTCACTGACTACAATGAGCAGTCCTTC.

V gene TRBV5-1 combines with J gene TRBJ2-7, with D tentatively TRBD1 or TRBD2 (5 bases each). V lost 5 bases to trimming and J lost 5 bases, with 17 bases between them. The length of the CDR3 is 14 residues. Looked up from germline, CDR1 is SGHRS and CDR2 is YFSETQ. CDR3 sequence: CASSRGDPADEQYF. CDR3 in DNA: TGCGCCAGCAGTAGGGGAGATCCCGCGGACGAGCAGTACTTC.

By share of the sample, this clone is medium-sized. The DNA of the CDR3 is TGTGCCAGCAGCTTAGCGGGGAGTGGCTCCTACAATGAGCAGTTCTTC. Translated: CASSLAGSGSYNEQFF. This rearrangement joins TRBV7-6 to TRBJ2-1, with D possibly matching TRBD2 (5 bases). This CDR3 has 16 amino acids. The germline gives CDR1 SGHVS, CDR2 FNYEAQ. V dropped 0 bases and J dropped 0 bases, with 9 bases sitting between them.

This clone was counted many times. This sequence joins TRBV5-4 and TRBJ1-1, with D maybe TRBD1 (6 bases). Trimming cost V 2 bases and J 1 base, with 12 bases left between them. The CDR3 is 15 amino acids. Germline V gives CDR1 SGHNT, CDR2 YYREEE (reference sequence). CDR3 DNA sequence: TGTGCCAGCAGCTTATACAGGGCTAGGAACACTGAAGCTTTCTTT. Protein sequence: CASSLYRARNTEAFF.

Many counts were recorded for this clone. J is TRBJ2-2 and V is TRBV7-3; TRBD2 matches at 7 bases. The CDR3 covers 15 residues. The V and J ends lost 2 bases and 7 bases, in that order; junction bases with no gene match: 7. CDR1 and CDR2 from the germline V gene are SGHTA and FQGTGA. Here the CDR3 reads CASSLFASGGGELFF. DNA of the CDR3: TGTGCCAGCAGCTTATTCGCTAGCGGCGGCGGGGAGCTGTTTTTT.

This clone has only a few counts. A read error is possible here, since a much larger clone lies one base away. The chain couples TRBV25-1 to TRBJ2-3, with D perhaps TRBD1 (7 bases). The germline gives CDR1 MGHDK, CDR2 SYGVNS. There are 15 residues in the CDR3. The CDR3 nucleotides are TGTGCCAGCAGTGAATATAAAGGGGGGACAGATGCGCAGTATTTT. Its translation: CASSEYKGGTDAQYF.

The table lists this clone with many counts. This chain uses TRBV5-1 with TRBJ1-1; no firm D call. Trimming cost V 5 bases and J 0 bases, with 8 bases left between them. Germline V lookup: CDR1 SGHRS, CDR2 YFSETQ. The CDR3 is made up of 13 amino acids. The CDR3 sequence is CASSYTLNTEAFF. CDR3 coding DNA: TGCGCCAGCAGTTATACGTTGAACACTGAAGCTTTCTTT.

This clone was recorded at least ten times. The same CDR3 also results from other DNA sequences found in this sample. This chain joins TRBV9 and TRBJ2-7, with TRBD1 matching over 9 bases. The trim removed 0 bases at V and 5 bases at J, leaving 6 bases unmatched. The germline V gene has CDR1 SGDLS and CDR2 YYNGEE. CDR3 length: 15 residues. In nucleotides, the CDR3 is TGTGCCAGCAGCGTAGCTGGGACAGGGTTCGACGAGCAGTACTTC. It specifies CASSVAGTGFDEQYF. The whole variable domain, remainder taken from reference TRBV9 and TRBJ2-7, is DSGVTQTPKHLITATGQRVTLRCSPRSGDLSVYWYQQSLDQGLQFLIQYYNGEERAKGNILERFSAQQFPDLHSELNLSSLELGDSALYFCASSVAGTGFDEQYFGPGTRLTVT.

In its sample, this clone is medium-sized. The chain joins TRBV6-4 to TRBJ2-1; TRBD1 agrees at 9 bases. Germline assignment: CDR1 MRHNA and CDR2 SNTAGT. This CDR3 comprises 15 residues. The trim removed 0 bases at V and 3 bases at J, leaving 0 bases unmatched. The CDR3 coding sequence is TGTGCCAGCAGTGACTCGACAGGGGGCTACAATGAGCAGTTCTTC. This sequence encodes CASSDSTGGYNEQFF.

This clone was seen at least ten times. The V and J genes are TRBV7-9 and TRBJ2-7, with 10 bases that match TRBD2. With V trimmed by 3 bases and J by 4 bases, 3 bases remained unmatched. Germline V gives CDR1 SEHNR, CDR2 FQNEAQ (reference sequence). This CDR3 has 14 amino acids. This CDR3 is CASSFRTSGYEQYF. As DNA, the CDR3 is TGTGCCAGCAGCTTTAGGACTAGCGGATACGAGCAGTACTTC.

This clone has ten or more counts. The CDR3 coding sequence is TGTGCCATCAGTGAGGAGCGGGGCGACACAGATACGCAGTATTTT. Protein sequence: CAISEERGDTDTQYF. The chain recombines TRBV10-3 with TRBJ2-3, with TRBD2 identical over 7 bases. Germline CDR1 is ENHRY and CDR2 is SYGVKD. This CDR3 has 15 amino acids. V trimming: 2 bases; J trimming: 2 bases; junction bases outside the gene matches: 4.

With regard to this clone: A read error may explain this, as a much larger clone is one base away. The CDR3 DNA sequence: TGTGCCAGCAGCGGTAGCAACTATGTCTACACCTTC. It specifies CASSGSNYVYTF. This chain joins TRBV5-4 and TRBJ1-2; D uncertain. The germline V gene encodes CDR1 SGHNT and CDR2 YYREEE (reference sequence). The CDR3 is 12 residues long.

This clone was detected ten times or more. The chain has TRBV5-5 and TRBJ1-2; 7 bases align to TRBD1. The CDR3 loop spans 15 amino acids. CDR1 is SGHKS, CDR2 YYEKEE, per germline (reference sequence). Trimming took 4 bases from V and 7 from J; bases not matched to a gene: 13. CDR3 bases: TGTGCCAGCAGCCGCGGTACAGGGGTATTTGGTGGCTACACCTTC. Its protein is CASSRGTGVFGGYTF.

Note on this clone: This CDR3 is also generated by other DNA sequences in the sample. V usage is TRBV19 and J usage is TRBJ1-6, with TRBD1 matching 9 bases. Germline loops: CDR1 LNHDA, CDR2 SQIVND (reference sequence). The CDR3 consists of 15 residues. J gave up 19 bases and V 6 bases, and 19 bases lay outside the gene matches. CDR3 sequence: CASSRGQGVNNPLHF. CDR3 DNA sequence: TGTGCCAGTAGCCGGGGACAGGGAGTTAATAACCCACTACACTTT.

This clone was seen ten or more times. V is TRBV20-1 and J is TRBJ2-1; 11 positions match TRBD1. Germline values: CDR1 DFQATT, CDR2 SNEGSKA (reference sequence). CDR3 length equals 14 residues. V trimming: 5 bases; J trimming: 7 bases; junction bases outside the gene matches: 7. The CDR3 DNA reads TGCAGTGCTCCCCCCGGGACAGGGGGTAATGAGCAGTTCTTC. This codes for CSAPPGTGGNEQFF.

There are a few counts of this clone. The V gene is TRBV6-2 or TRBV6-3, the J gene TRBJ2-3; 7 bases agree with TRBD2. With 4 bases clipped from V and 12 bases from J, the junction kept 7 bases outside the gene matches. The CDR3 loop spans 12 amino acids. The V gene's germline CDR1 is MNHEY and CDR2 SVGEGT. The CDR3 region is CASSSEAGRQYF. CDR3 coding DNA: TGTGCCAGCAGTTCCGAAGCGGGGCGCCAGTATTTT.

With respect to this clone: It may be a read error: a sequence one base away is much more abundant. V gene TRBV5-1 combines with J gene TRBJ2-3; 8 bases map to TRBD1. Germline-derived CDR1 and CDR2 are SGHRS and YFSETQ. This CDR3 is 17 amino acids long. CDR3 loop: CASILNPQGASTDTQYF. Here the CDR3 DNA reads TGCGCCAGCATCTTGAACCCCCAGGGGGCAAGCACAGATACGCAGTATTTT.

There are many counts of this clone. The chain couples TRBV7-3 to TRBJ2-3; the D is unclear. Deletions cut 2 bases from V and 6 bases from J, with 6 bases between. The CDR3 length is 12 residues. Germline assignment: CDR1 SGHTA and CDR2 FQGTGA. Written as DNA, the CDR3 is TGTGCCAGCAGCTTAGGAGTGGATACGCAGTATTTT. Translation gives CASSLGVDTQYF.